These 11 T cell receptor beta chains were all obtained from the same sample, sequenced in a study of blood T cell repertoires in COVID-19. Sequencing was performed with immunoSEQ multiplex PCR; in TCRdb, only in-frame clones are kept and a portion is missing. Of approximately 230,000 clones detected, 79% appear once; the ten largest clones hold 4% to 4.5%. The sample comprised peripheral blood. These receptors originate from a woman in her thirties or forties with active or convalescent COVID-19.

The rearrangement uses TRBV10-2 and TRBJ2-7; 8 bases fit TRBD2. Germline CDR1 reads WSHSY; CDR2 reads SAAADI. The CDR3 is made up of 14 amino acids. With V trimmed by 2 bases and J by 6 bases, 6 bases remained unmatched. CDR3 loop: CASSEVGLVSEQYV. CDR3 sequence (DNA): TGCGCCAGCAGTGAGGTGGGACTAGTGAGCGAGCAGTACGTC.

This chain uses TRBV30 with TRBJ1-6; D unclear. The CDR3 is 12 amino acids. Germline V gene lookup returns CDR1 GTSNPN and CDR2 SVGIG (reference sequence). V was clipped by 8 bases and J by 5 bases, with 10 bases between them. The CDR3 is CAASLNNSPLHF. CDR3 in DNA: TGTGCCGCGTCTCTGAATAATTCACCCCTCCACTTT.

The sample holds a few counts of this clone. The chain links TRBV2 to TRBJ1-3; 7 nucleotides line up with TRBD1. Germline assignment: CDR1 SNHLY and CDR2 FYNNEI. With 6 bases clipped from V and 3 bases from J, the junction kept 14 bases outside the gene matches. This CDR3 region has 17 residues. Written as DNA, the CDR3 is TGTGCCAGCAGAGGAAGGACAGGAGGGGTCCGTGGAAACACCATATATTTT. As protein: CASRGRTGGVRGNTIYF.

This chain joins TRBV24-1 and TRBJ2-1, with D perhaps matching TRBD2 (6 bases). This CDR3 has 15 residues. Trimming took 2 bases from V and 7 from J, leaving 14 bases between them. Germline lookup yields CDR1 KGHDR and CDR2 SFDVKD. CDR3 sequence (DNA): TGTGCCACCAGTGATTCTTCCGGGACTGGGAATGAGCAGTTCTTC. Translating gives CATSDSSGTGNEQFF.

The genes are TRBV25-1 and TRBJ1-1; possible D gene TRBD1, 6 bases. Germline V gene lookup returns CDR1 MGHDK and CDR2 SYGVNS. CDR3 length equals 13 residues. V lost 5 bases to trimming and J lost 3 bases, with 10 bases between them. The chain's CDR3 is CASSLRGYTEAFF. DNA for the CDR3: TGTGCCAGCAGTCTCAGGGGATACACTGAAGCTTTCTTT.

This clone was seen a single time. This sequence joins TRBV4-2 and TRBJ1-1, with D maybe TRBD1 (6 bases). Germline V gives CDR1 LGHNA, CDR2 YNFKEQ. This CDR3 region has 15 residues. V lost 0 bases and J lost 1, with 9 bases in between. CDR3 DNA sequence: TGTGCCAGCAGCCAAGAGAGGGGGAGGAACACTGAAGCTTTCTTT. This codes for CASSQERGRNTEAFF.

This clone has a handful of counts. The chain joins TRBV10-2 to TRBJ2-2; a weak D match, TRBD1 (7 bases). The V gene lost 6 bases and the J gene lost 4 bases, with 15 bases spanning the gap. Germline V gene lookup returns CDR1 WSHSY and CDR2 SAAADI. This CDR3 spans 15 amino acids. The CDR3 DNA reads as TGCGCCAGCAGGGAGCCAGGGGGGACCACCGGGGAGCTGTTTTTT. Its translation: CASREPGGTTGELFF.

The chain recombines TRBV5-1 with TRBJ1-6, with a tentative D call TRBD1 (6 bases). The CDR3 is 16 amino acids. V lost 0 bases, J lost 5 bases, and 12 bases lay in between. CDR1 SGHRS and CDR2 YFSETQ come from the germline V gene. CDR3 amino acids: CASSLGAGANNSPLHF. CDR3 nucleotide sequence: TGCGCCAGCAGCTTGGGAGCAGGGGCAAATAATTCACCCCTCCACTTT.

In its sample, this clone was seen a few times. Here the CDR3 DNA reads TGTGCCAGCAGCGGAGGACAGGGGGTCCTGAACACTGAAGCTTTCTTT. Protein sequence: CASSGGQGVLNTEAFF. The rearrangement uses TRBV9 and TRBJ1-1; 10 bases are a match to TRBD1. The CDR3 sequence is 16 residues long. Germline V lookup: CDR1 SGDLS, CDR2 YYNGEE. V lost 3 bases, J lost 0 bases, and 5 bases stayed unmatched.

This chain uses TRBV5-7 with TRBJ2-7; D is unresolved. TRBV5-7 falls under the ORF class, with uncertain function. Trimming took 6 bases from V and 4 from J, leaving 5 bases between them. This CDR3 region has 10 residues. The CDR3 loop reads CASTLYEQYF. In DNA form, the CDR3 reads TGTGCCAGCACCCTTTACGAGCAGTACTTC.

This clone was recorded once. The junction departs from germline at one end; a sequencing error may be responsible. The rearrangement uses TRBV9 and TRBJ1-2, with 7 nucleotides matching TRBD1. The germline V gene encodes CDR1 SGDLS and CDR2 YYNGEE. This CDR3 is 13 amino acids long. DNA for the CDR3: TGTGCCAGCAGCGTAGACCTGGGACAGAAAGTCTACTTC. It translates to CASSVDLGQKVYF.